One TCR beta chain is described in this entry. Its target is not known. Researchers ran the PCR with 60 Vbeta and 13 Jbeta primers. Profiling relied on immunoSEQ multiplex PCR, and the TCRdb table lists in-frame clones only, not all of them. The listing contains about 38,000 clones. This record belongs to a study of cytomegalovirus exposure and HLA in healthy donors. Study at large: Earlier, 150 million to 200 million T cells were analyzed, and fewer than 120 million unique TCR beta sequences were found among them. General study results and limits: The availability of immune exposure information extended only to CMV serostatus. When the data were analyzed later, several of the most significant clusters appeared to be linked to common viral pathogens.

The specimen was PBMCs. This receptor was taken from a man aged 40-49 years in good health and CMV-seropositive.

The CDR3 region is CASSYHDRDSDTQYF. In DNA form, the CDR3 reads TGTGCCAGCAGTTACCACGACAGGGATTCAGATACGCAGTATTTT. The chain uses TRBV6-6 and TRBJ2-3, with 7 bases aligning to TRBD1. Losses at the gene ends were 2 bases for V and 4 bases for J; bases not matched to a gene: 6. From germline, CDR1 is MNHNY and CDR2 SVGAGI (reference sequence). This CDR3 region has 15 residues.